This entry is about one T cell receptor beta chain. Profiling relied on immunoSEQ multiplex PCR, and the TCRdb table lists in-frame clones only, not all of them. This sample has some 15,000 clones; roughly 88% occur once, and the top ten carry approximately 16%. These data come from a study of PD-L1 blockade in urothelial cancer. Study in general: Administration of atezolizumab to patients began around 2014, at 1,200 mg intravenously every 3 weeks.

This CDR3 comprises 16 residues. Germline V gene data show CDR1 as SNHLY and CDR2 as FYNNEI. Trimming stripped 0 bases from V and 8 bases from J, with 16 bases between. This specimen consisted of PBMCs, obtained around atezolizumab (anti-PD-L1) treatment. This chain joins TRBV2 and TRBJ1-4, with TRBD1 as a possible D gene (6 bases). The source of this sequence is a man between 65 and 80 years old with urothelial cancer. CDR3 nucleotides: TGTGCCAGCAGTGAAGCGCCCCCAGGGGTTGGCGAAAAACTGTTTTTT. It translates to CASSEAPPGVGEKLFF.